This TCR beta chain was observed in a study of blood T cell repertoires in COVID-19. Across the whole study: Italy, Spain and the United States were the sources of the convalescent and acute COVID-19 samples. T cells, B-cell-depleted T cells, or PBMCs provided the cDNA or gDNA that served as material.

In the original workflow: Estimation of nucleated cell counts relied on the amplification of reference gene primers. Sequenced by immunoSEQ multiplex PCR; TCRdb stores in-frame clones only, minus some. D and trimming come from the DNA, and the V and J calls and clone size come from that table. The sample consists of approximately 91,000 clones, about three quarters of them appearing once. V was pared by 4 bases and J by 1 base, with 20 bases between. The CDR3 is 18 amino acids. From germline, CDR1 is MDHEN and CDR2 SYDVKM. The receptor comes from a man aged 65-85 years with acute or convalescent COVID-19. V usage is TRBV28 and J usage is TRBJ2-1; D possibly corresponds to TRBD1 (6 bases). The sample was peripheral blood. As DNA, the CDR3 is TGTGCCAGCAGTTCCGACCCTGGGGGCGTCGTGTCCTACAATGAGCAGTTCTTC. Protein sequence: CASSSDPGGVVSYNEQFF.